Listed here are 25 T cell receptor beta chains from one sample, sequenced in a study of long-term antiretroviral therapy in people with HIV. Survey-level resolution applied to immunoSEQ assay v3.0. Profiling relied on immunoSEQ multiplex PCR, and the TCRdb table lists in-frame clones only, not all of them. The sample carries 25,000 to 30,000 clones, around four fifths recorded once. Sequenced here: unsorted PBMCs, sampled around 2.8 years after starting antiretroviral therapy. The receptor source for this set is a man aged 25 to 40 with HIV.

J is TRBJ2-7 and V is TRBV11-2; no firm D call. V was trimmed by 1 base and J by 4 bases, leaving 17 bases between them. The CDR3 runs to 16 residues. Per germline, CDR1 SGHAT and CDR2 FQNNGV. The DNA of the CDR3 is TGTGCCAGCAGCTTAGTGGCTTCCAACCCCATTTACGAGCAGTACTTC. It codes for CASSLVASNPIYEQYF.

The chain uses TRBV18 and TRBJ1-4, with D possibly being TRBD1 (6 bases). Germline V gene lookup returns CDR1 KGHSH and CDR2 LQKENI. The CDR3 consists of 17 residues. The germline V and J ends were trimmed by 6 bases and 9 bases, with 26 bases remaining between them. The CDR3 protein is CASSRDGTPSPSQKLFF. CDR3 nucleotides: TGTGCCAGCTCCCGGGACGGGACACCAAGCCCTTCCCAAAAACTGTTTTTT.

This rearrangement joins TRBV7-2 to TRBJ2-6; D tentatively fits TRBD1 or TRBD2 (6 bases each). The CDR3 has 16 amino acids. The germline V gene has CDR1 SGHTA and CDR2 FQGNSA. The V end was cut by 3 bases, the J end by 4 bases, with 13 bases between. CDR3 sequence: CASSLFGGAGANVLTF. The CDR3 region has the DNA TGTGCCAGCAGCTTGTTCGGGGGCGCCGGGGCCAACGTCCTGACTTTC.

The CDR3, as DNA: TGTGCCAGCAGCCCGGGACTACCAAACTACGAGCAGTACTTC. Translation gives CASSPGLPNYEQYF. V gene TRBV14 combines with J gene TRBJ2-7; TRBD2 agrees at 7 bases. Germline V CDR1 and CDR2: SGHDN, FVKESK. This CDR3 is 14 amino acids long. The V segment lost 4 bases and the J segment 3 bases; nucleotides outside the gene matches: 6.

This clone came up a few times. The chain joins TRBV19 to TRBJ1-5; perhaps TRBD1 as D (5 bases). The V end was cut by 4 bases, the J end by 7 bases, with 11 bases between. The CDR3 loop spans 13 amino acids. CDR1 and CDR2 (germline): LNHDA, SQIVND (reference sequence). The CDR3 reads CASSTETEQPQHF. DNA for the CDR3: TGTGCCAGTAGTACCGAGACAGAGCAGCCCCAGCATTTT. The whole variable domain, filled in from reference TRBV19 and TRBJ1-5, reads DGGITQSPKYLFRKEGQNVTLSCEQNLNHDAMYWYRQDPGQGLRLIYYSQIVNDFQKGDIAEGYSVSREKKESFPLTVTSAQKNPTAFYLCASSTETEQPQHFGDGTRLSIL.

The rearrangement links TRBV12-1 to TRBJ1-5; the table's TRBD1 call for D was not verified on the DNA. TRBV12-1 is assigned pseudogene status. The CDR3 runs to 12 residues. The CDR3 coding sequence is TGTGCCAGACTCAGGGGCTCGGGGCCCCAGCATTTT. This gives the protein CARLRGSGPQHF.

This chain connects TRBV11-2 to TRBJ1-6, with D tentatively TRBD1 (5 bases). Germline CDR1 is SGHAT and CDR2 is FQNNGV. Trimming removed 5 bases at V and 7 bases at J, with 12 bases between. This CDR3 is 14 amino acids long. The CDR3 region is CASSGRQRNSPLHF. The DNA of the CDR3 is TGTGCCAGCAGCGGCCGACAGAGAAATTCACCCCTCCACTTT.

The chain recombines TRBV5-1 with TRBJ2-7, with D possibly TRBD1 on 6 matching bases. The CDR3 loop spans 14 amino acids. Germline V CDR1 and CDR2: SGHRS, YFSETQ. The germline V and J ends were trimmed by 4 bases and 1 base, with 12 bases remaining between them. In DNA form, the CDR3 reads TGCGCCAGCAGCGTGGACAGAATTTCCTACGAGCAGTACTTC. Protein sequence: CASSVDRISYEQYF.

The chain uses TRBV19 and TRBJ2-7; D might be TRBD2 (6 bases). V was trimmed by 4 bases and J by 0 bases, leaving 19 bases between them. CDR1 and CDR2 (germline): LNHDA, SQIVND (reference sequence). The CDR3 runs to 17 residues. CDR3: CASSTLSVADSSYEQYF. CDR3 nucleotide sequence: TGTGCCAGTAGTACACTAAGCGTAGCGGATAGCTCCTACGAGCAGTACTTC.

The chain couples TRBV27 to TRBJ2-2; D possibly corresponds to TRBD2 (5 bases). Trimming stripped 3 bases from V and 5 bases from J, with 16 bases between. Germline V gives CDR1 MNHEY, CDR2 SMNVEV (reference sequence). CDR3 length equals 16 residues. This CDR3 reads CASSFGQLALTGELFF. The CDR3 coding sequence is TGTGCCAGCAGTTTTGGGCAGCTAGCCCTGACCGGGGAGCTGTTTTTT.

The CDR3, as DNA: TGTGCCAGCAACCTCCAGGTGGGGACCCAGTACTTC. Protein sequence: CASNLQVGTQYF. The chain couples TRBV28 to TRBJ2-5; unclear D gene. From germline, CDR1 is MDHEN and CDR2 SYDVKM. The CDR3 spans 12 residues. The V end lost 7 bases, the J end lost 7 bases, and 13 bases lay between the germline ends. Combining the CDR3 with reference TRBV28 and TRBJ2-5 gives the whole variable domain DVKVTQSSRYLVKRTGEKVFLECVQDMDHENMFWYRQDPGLGLRLIYFSYDVKMKEKGDIPEGYSVSREKKERFSLILESASTNQTSMYLCASNLQVGTQYFGPGTRLLVL.

The chain has TRBV4-1 and TRBJ2-1, with D perhaps matching TRBD1 (5 bases). V dropped 4 bases and J dropped 5 bases, with 12 bases sitting between them. The germline gives CDR1 MGHRA, CDR2 YSYEKL. The CDR3 runs to 14 residues. CDR3 sequence: CASSPRAANNEQFF. The CDR3 nucleotides are TGCGCCAGCAGCCCCAGGGCGGCCAACAATGAGCAGTTCTTC.

The rearrangement joins TRBV13 to TRBJ2-3, with TRBD2 identical over 8 bases. The CDR3 runs to 15 residues. Germline V gene sequence: CDR1 PRHDT, CDR2 FYEKMQ (reference sequence). Losses at the gene ends were 8 bases for V and 0 bases for J; bases not matched to a gene: 7. This chain's CDR3 is CASYYSGASTDTQYF. Here the CDR3 DNA reads TGTGCCAGCTACTATAGCGGGGCGAGCACAGATACGCAGTATTTT.

The chain joins TRBV19 to TRBJ1-1, with D perhaps matching TRBD1 (5 bases). V was trimmed by 6 bases and J by 7 bases, leaving 9 bases between them. Per germline, CDR1 LNHDA and CDR2 SQIVND (reference sequence). The CDR3 loop spans 11 amino acids. Here the CDR3 reads CASSGHVEAFF. The CDR3 region has the DNA TGTGCCAGTAGCGGACACGTTGAAGCTTTCTTT.

The CDR3 region is CASKRQINSPLHF. CDR3 sequence (DNA): TGTGCCAGCAAAAGACAGATTAATTCACCCCTCCACTTT. This rearrangement joins TRBV6-1 to TRBJ1-6; D may be TRBD1 (5 bases). The CDR3 is 13 residues long. Germline loops: CDR1 MNHNS, CDR2 SASEGT. V shed 7 bases and J shed 6 bases, with 10 bases lying between them.

The chain links TRBV4-1 to TRBJ2-7; 8 bases fit TRBD1. V trimming: 4 bases; J trimming: 2 bases; junction bases outside the gene matches: 4. Looked up from germline, CDR1 is MGHRA and CDR2 is YSYEKL. CDR3 length: 14 amino acids. The CDR3 sequence is CASSPGQGAYEQYF. In DNA, the CDR3 is TGCGCCAGCAGCCCCGGACAGGGAGCCTACGAGCAGTACTTC.

This sequence joins TRBV18 and TRBJ2-3; 8 nucleotides align to TRBD2. In germline, CDR1 is KGHSH, CDR2 LQKENI. V was clipped by 5 bases and J by 7 bases; unmatched bases: 11. The CDR3 is 15 residues long. CDR3 bases: TGTGCCAGCTCAGACTTCGGACTAGCCTCTAATACGCAGTATTTT. Amino acid sequence: CASSDFGLASNTQYF.

Sample share makes this clone medium-sized. J is TRBJ2-2 and V is TRBV10-1, with 8 bases lining up with TRBD2. CDR3 length: 16 amino acids. Germline V lookup: CDR1 WNHNN, CDR2 SYGVQD (reference sequence). Trimming took 6 bases from V and 2 from J; bases not matched to a gene: 8. The CDR3 loop reads CASSPIAGNNTGELFF. For the CDR3, the DNA is TGCGCCAGCAGCCCTATAGCGGGAAACAACACCGGGGAGCTGTTTTTT.

V gene TRBV5-4 combines with J gene TRBJ1-2; a possible D gene is TRBD1 (6 bases). The ends were cut back, 5 bases at V and 3 bases at J, with 11 bases in the middle. The CDR3 sequence is 13 residues long. From germline, CDR1 is SGHNT and CDR2 YYREEE (reference sequence). The CDR3 region is CASRGGGDYGYTF. In nucleotides, the CDR3 is TGTGCCAGCAGAGGGGGGGGAGACTATGGCTACACCTTC. Full variable domain (outside the CDR3, taken from reference TRBV5-4 and TRBJ1-2): ETGVTQSPTHLIKTRGQQVTLRCSSQSGHNTVSWYQQALGQGPQFIFQYYREEENGRGNFPPRFSGLQFPNYSSELNVNALELDDSALYLCASRGGGDYGYTFGSGTRLTVV.

This chain joins TRBV25-1 and TRBJ1-4; TRBD1 is a possible D gene (6 bases). The V gene lost 2 bases and the J gene lost 3 bases, with 10 bases spanning the gap. Germline values: CDR1 MGHDK, CDR2 SYGVNS. This CDR3 region has 15 residues. The CDR3 reads CASSERGGANEKLFF. The DNA for the CDR3 is TGTGCCAGCAGTGAACGAGGGGGTGCTAATGAAAAACTGTTTTTT.

This chain links TRBV5-1 with TRBJ2-5, with no clear D. This CDR3 is built from 11 residues. CDR1 is SGHRS, CDR2 YFSETQ, per germline. Trimming took off 3 bases at V and 2 bases at J, with 2 bases between the two ends. The CDR3 spells CASSSQETQYF. The CDR3 DNA follows: TGCGCCAGCAGCTCACAAGAGACCCAGTACTTC.

The chain carries TRBV6-4 and TRBJ2-1, with TRBD2 matching 9 bases. CDR1 MRHNA and CDR2 SNTAGT come from the germline V gene. This CDR3 has 15 amino acids. V lost 3 bases, J lost 7 bases, and 7 bases stayed unmatched. In nucleotides, the CDR3 is TGTGCCAGCAGTGATGGGACTAGCTATACAAATGAGCAGTTCTTC. This gives the protein CASSDGTSYTNEQFF.

The chain couples TRBV2 to TRBJ2-7, with D perhaps matching TRBD1 or TRBD2 (5 bases each). The CDR3 has 14 residues. Trimming took off 5 bases at V and 7 bases at J, with 18 bases between the two ends. Germline V gene data show CDR1 as SNHLY and CDR2 as FYNNEI. The CDR3 sequence is CASSRRGAGGEQYF. CDR3 in DNA: TGTGCCAGCAGTCGAAGGGGAGCTGGGGGTGAGCAGTACTTC.

The chain recombines TRBV28 with TRBJ2-1; 7 bases are shared with TRBD1. CDR1 is MDHEN, CDR2 SYDVKM, per germline. J lost 12 bases, V lost 2 bases, and 10 bases had no gene match. The CDR3 runs 14 residues. The CDR3 bases are TGTGCCAGCAGTTTAATTTCGAAGGGGGACAGGCAGTTCTTC. Translating it yields CASSLISKGDRQFF.

The chain employs TRBV19 and TRBJ2-2, with 10 bases identical to TRBD1. Trimming took 6 bases from V and 7 from J; bases not matched to a gene: 8. There are 15 residues in the CDR3. The germline V gene has CDR1 LNHDA and CDR2 SQIVND (reference sequence). The CDR3 DNA reads TGTGCCAGTAGAAGGGGGACAGGGGCCAGCGGGGAGCTGTTTTTT. This encodes CASRRGTGASGELFF.